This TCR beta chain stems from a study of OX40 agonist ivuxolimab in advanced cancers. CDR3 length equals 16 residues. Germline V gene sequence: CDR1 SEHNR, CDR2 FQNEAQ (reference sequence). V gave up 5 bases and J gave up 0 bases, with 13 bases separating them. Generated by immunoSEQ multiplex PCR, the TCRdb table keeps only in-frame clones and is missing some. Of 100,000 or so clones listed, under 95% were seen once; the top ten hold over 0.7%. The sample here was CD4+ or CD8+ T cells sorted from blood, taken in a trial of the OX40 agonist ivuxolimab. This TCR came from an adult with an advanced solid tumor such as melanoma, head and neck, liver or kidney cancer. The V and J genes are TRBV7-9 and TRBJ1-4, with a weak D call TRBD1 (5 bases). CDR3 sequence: CASSRGDGATNEKLFF. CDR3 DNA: TGTGCCAGCAGCCGGGGCGACGGAGCAACTAATGAAAAACTGTTTTTT.